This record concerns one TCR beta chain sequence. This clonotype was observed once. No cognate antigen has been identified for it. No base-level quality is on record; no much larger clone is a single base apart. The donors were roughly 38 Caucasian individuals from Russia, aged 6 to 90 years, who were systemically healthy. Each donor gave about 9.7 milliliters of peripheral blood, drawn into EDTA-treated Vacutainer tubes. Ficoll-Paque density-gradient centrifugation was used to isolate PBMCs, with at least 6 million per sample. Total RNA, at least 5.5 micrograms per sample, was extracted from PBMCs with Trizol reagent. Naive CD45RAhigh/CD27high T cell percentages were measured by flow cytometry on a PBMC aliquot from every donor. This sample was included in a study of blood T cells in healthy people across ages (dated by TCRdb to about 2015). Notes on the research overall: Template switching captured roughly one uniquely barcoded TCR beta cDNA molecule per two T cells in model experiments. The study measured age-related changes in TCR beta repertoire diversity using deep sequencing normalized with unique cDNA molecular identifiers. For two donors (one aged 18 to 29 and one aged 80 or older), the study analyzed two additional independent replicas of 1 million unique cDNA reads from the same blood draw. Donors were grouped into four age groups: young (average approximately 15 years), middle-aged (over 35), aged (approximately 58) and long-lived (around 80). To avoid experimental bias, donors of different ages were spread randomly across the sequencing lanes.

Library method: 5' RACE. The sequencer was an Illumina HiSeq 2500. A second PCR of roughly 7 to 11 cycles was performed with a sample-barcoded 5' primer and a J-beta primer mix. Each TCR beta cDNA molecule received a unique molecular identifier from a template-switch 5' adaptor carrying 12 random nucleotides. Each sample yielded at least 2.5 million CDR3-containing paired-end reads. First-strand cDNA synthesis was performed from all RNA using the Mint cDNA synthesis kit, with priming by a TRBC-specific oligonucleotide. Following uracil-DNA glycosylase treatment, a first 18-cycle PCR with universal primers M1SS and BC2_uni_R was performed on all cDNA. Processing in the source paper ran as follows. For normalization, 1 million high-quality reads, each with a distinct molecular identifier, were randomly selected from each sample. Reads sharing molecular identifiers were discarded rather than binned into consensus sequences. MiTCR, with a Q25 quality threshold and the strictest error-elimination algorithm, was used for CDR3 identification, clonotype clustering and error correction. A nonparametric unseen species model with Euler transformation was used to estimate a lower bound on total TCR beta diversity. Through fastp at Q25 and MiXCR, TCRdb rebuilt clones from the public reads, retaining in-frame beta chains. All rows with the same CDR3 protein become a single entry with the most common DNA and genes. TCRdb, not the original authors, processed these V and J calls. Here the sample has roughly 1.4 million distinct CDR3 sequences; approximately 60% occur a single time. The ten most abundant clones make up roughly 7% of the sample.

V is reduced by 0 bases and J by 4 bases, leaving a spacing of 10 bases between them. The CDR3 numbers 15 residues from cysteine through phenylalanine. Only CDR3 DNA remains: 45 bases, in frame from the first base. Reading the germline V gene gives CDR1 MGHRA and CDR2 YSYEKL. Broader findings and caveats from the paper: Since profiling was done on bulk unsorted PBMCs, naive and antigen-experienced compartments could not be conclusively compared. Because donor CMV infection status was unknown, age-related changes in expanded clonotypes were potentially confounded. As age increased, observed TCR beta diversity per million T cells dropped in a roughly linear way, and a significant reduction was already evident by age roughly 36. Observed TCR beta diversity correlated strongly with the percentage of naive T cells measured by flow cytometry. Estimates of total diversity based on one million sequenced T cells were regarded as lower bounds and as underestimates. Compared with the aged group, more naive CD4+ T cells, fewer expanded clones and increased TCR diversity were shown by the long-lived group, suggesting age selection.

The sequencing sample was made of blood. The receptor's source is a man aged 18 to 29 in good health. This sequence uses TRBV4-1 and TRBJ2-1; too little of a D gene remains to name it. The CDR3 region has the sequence CASSQDSPVYNEQFF. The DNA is TGCGCCAGCAGCCAAGATAGTCCTGTTTACAATGAGCAGTTCTTC.